This T cell receptor (beta chain) was sequenced during a study of T cell changes during pregnancy in multiple sclerosis. V was pared by 8 bases and J by 0 bases, with 13 bases of the junction left unmatched. This CDR3 spans 20 amino acids. Some clones are missing from TCRdb's copy, which holds only in-frame ones; the method was immunoSEQ multiplex PCR. The repertoire has some 80,000 clones, around 94% of them found once; the top ten carry 0.11% to 0.15%. This clonotype was obtained from a female donor with multiple sclerosis, enrolled in a pregnancy study. This sample comprised CD4+ T cells from peripheral blood mononuclear cells, obtained after pregnancy. This chain connects TRBV23-1 to TRBJ2-1; 16 bases fit TRBD2. TRBV23-1 is an ORF, and what it does is uncertain. The chain's CDR3 is CASSPRGTSGRATSYNEQFF. The CDR3 region has the DNA TGCGCCAGCTCCCCCCGGGGGACTAGCGGGAGGGCCACCTCCTACAATGAGCAGTTCTTC.